This T cell receptor (beta chain) originates from a study of cytomegalovirus exposure and HLA in healthy donors. Primers: 60 Vbeta forward and 13 Jbeta reverse. Clones were sequenced by immunoSEQ multiplex PCR, and TCRdb holds only the in-frame ones, with some missing. Altogether roughly 100,000 clones are present, less than 80% being singletons, with the ten largest covering roughly 1.2%. CDR1 is SGHDN and CDR2 is FVKESK in the germline V gene. This CDR3 has 14 residues. Trimming removed 5 bases from V and 0 bases from J, with 8 bases in between. The receptor comes from a man younger than 40 in good health and CMV-seronegative. The sequencing input was PBMCs. The rearrangement joins TRBV14 to TRBJ1-5, with unresolved D. The CDR3 here is CASSKTGSNQPQHF. The DNA for the CDR3 is TGTGCCAGCAGCAAAACGGGTAGCAATCAGCCCCAGCATTTT.